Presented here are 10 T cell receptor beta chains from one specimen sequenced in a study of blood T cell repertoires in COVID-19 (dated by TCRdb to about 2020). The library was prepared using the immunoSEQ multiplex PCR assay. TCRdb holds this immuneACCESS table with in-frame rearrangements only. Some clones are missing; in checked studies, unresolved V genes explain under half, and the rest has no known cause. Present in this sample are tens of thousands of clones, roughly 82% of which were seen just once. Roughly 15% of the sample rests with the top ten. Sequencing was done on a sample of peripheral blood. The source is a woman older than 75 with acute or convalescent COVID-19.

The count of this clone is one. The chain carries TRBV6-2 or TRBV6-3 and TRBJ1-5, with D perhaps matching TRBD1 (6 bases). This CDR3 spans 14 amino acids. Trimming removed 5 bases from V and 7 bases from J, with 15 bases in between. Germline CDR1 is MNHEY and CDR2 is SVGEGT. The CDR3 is CASSGTSPIQPQHF. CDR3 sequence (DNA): TGTGCCAGCAGTGGGACATCTCCTATCCAGCCCCAGCATTTT.

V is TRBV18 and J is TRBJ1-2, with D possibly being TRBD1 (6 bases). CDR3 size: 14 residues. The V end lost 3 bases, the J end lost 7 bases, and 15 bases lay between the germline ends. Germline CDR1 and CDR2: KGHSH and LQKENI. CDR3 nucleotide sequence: TGTGCCAGCTCACCTGGGACAAATTTCCGTGGCTACACCTTC. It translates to CASSPGTNFRGYTF.

The CDR3 bases are TGCGCCAGCAGCCCGGCTGGCGTCGCGGGAGAGGTAGATACGCAGTATTTT. Translating it yields CASSPAGVAGEVDTQYF. V gene TRBV5-1 combines with J gene TRBJ2-3; 7 nucleotides agree with TRBD2. The CDR3 is made up of 17 amino acids. Germline-derived CDR1 and CDR2 are SGHRS and YFSETQ. Trimming removed 4 bases from V and 5 bases from J; junction bases left unmatched: 16.

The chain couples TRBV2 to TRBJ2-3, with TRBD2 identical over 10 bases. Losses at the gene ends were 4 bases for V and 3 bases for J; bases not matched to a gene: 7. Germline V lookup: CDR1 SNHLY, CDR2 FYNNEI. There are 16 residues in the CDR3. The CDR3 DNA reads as TGTGCCAGCAGTGCCCCGGGACTAGCGATGACAGATACGCAGTATTTT. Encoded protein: CASSAPGLAMTDTQYF. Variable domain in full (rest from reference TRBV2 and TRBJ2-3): EPEVTQTPSHQVTQMGQEVILRCVPISNHLYFYWYRQILGQKVEFLVSFYNNEISEKSEIFDDQFSVERPDGSNFTLKIRSTKLEDSAMYFCASSAPGLAMTDTQYFGPGTRLTVL.

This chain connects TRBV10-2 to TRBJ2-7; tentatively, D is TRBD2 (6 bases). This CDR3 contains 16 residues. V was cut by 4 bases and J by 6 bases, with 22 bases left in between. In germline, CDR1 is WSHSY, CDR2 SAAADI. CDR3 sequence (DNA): TGCGCCAGCAGTGGGTTCCCGGGACTCCTGAGGGGCGAGCAGTACTTC. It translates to CASSGFPGLLRGEQYF.

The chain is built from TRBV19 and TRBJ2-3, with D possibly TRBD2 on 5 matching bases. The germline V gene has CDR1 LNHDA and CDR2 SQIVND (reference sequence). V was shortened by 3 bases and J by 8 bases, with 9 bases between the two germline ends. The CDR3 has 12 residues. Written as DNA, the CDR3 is TGTGCCAGTAGTATCCTTCGGGGTACGCAGTATTTT. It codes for CASSILRGTQYF. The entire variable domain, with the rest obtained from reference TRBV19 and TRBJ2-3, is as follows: DGGITQSPKYLFRKEGQNVTLSCEQNLNHDAMYWYRQDPGQGLRLIYYSQIVNDFQKGDIAEGYSVSREKKESFPLTVTSAQKNPTAFYLCASSILRGTQYFGPGTRLTVL.

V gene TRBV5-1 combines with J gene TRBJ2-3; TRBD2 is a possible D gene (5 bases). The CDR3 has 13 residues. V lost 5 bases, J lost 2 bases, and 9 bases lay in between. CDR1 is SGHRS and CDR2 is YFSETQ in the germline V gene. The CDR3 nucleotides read TGCGCCAGCAGTACTAGGCCCACAGATACGCAGTATTTT. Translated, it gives CASSTRPTDTQYF.

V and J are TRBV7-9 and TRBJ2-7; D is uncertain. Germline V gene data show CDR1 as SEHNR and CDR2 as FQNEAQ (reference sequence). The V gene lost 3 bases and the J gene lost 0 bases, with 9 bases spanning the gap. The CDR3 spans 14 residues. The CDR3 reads CASSFTVPSYEQYF. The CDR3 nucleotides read TGTGCCAGCAGCTTCACGGTGCCCTCCTACGAGCAGTACTTC.

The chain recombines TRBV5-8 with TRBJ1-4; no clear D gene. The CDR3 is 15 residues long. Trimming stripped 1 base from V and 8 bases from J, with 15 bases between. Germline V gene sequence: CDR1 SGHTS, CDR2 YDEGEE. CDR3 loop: CASSLQAFSWEKLFF. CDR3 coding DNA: TGTGCCAGCAGCTTGCAGGCCTTTTCCTGGGAAAAACTGTTTTTT.

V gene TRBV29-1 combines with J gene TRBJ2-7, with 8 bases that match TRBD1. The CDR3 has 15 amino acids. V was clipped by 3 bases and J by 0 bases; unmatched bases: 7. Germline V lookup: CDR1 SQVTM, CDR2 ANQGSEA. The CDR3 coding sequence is TGCAGCGTTGAGACCGGGACAGGCTACTCCTACGAGCAGTACTTC. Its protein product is CSVETGTGYSYEQYF.